Following are 15 T cell receptor beta chains from one sample sequenced in a study of cytomegalovirus exposure and HLA in healthy donors. In the PCR, 60 Vbeta and 13 Jbeta primers were used. Profiled with immunoSEQ multiplex PCR; TCRdb holds only in-frame clones, not every one. The sample has 120,000 to 150,000 clones, approximately 80% seen once. Sequencing used PBMCs. These receptors were collected from a male donor in good health and CMV-seronegative.

The J gene is TRBJ1-2, the V gene TRBV4-3; D unclear. Germline loops: CDR1 LGHNA, CDR2 YSLEER. V dropped 4 bases and J dropped 0 bases, with 12 bases sitting between them. The CDR3 sequence is 15 residues long. The CDR3 region is CASSLLGVTNYGYTF. CDR3 nucleotides: TGCGCCAGCAGCCTCCTCGGTGTTACTAACTATGGCTACACCTTC.

This clone came up a few times. The J gene is TRBJ2-1, the V gene TRBV14; 10 nucleotides line up with TRBD1. CDR3 length: 16 amino acids. V dropped 1 base and J dropped 6; count of bases not matched to a gene: 6. CDR1 is SGHDN, CDR2 FVKESK, per germline. The CDR3 DNA reads TGTGCCAGCAGCCAAGGGGGGACAGGGGTTAGCAATGAGCAGTTCTTC. This codes for CASSQGGTGVSNEQFF.

The CDR3 nucleotides read TGTGCCTGGAACGGCCCGACAGTGAACACTGAAGCTTTCTTT. Protein sequence: CAWNGPTVNTEAFF. This chain connects TRBV30 to TRBJ1-1, with D possibly TRBD1 on 5 matching bases. V shed 4 bases and J shed 0 bases, with 12 bases lying between them. The CDR3 sequence is 14 residues long. The germline V gene has CDR1 GTSNPN and CDR2 SVGIG (reference sequence). The variable domain in full, completed from reference TRBV30 and TRBJ1-1, reads SQTIHQWPATLVQPVGSPLSLECTVEGTSNPNLYWYRQAAGRGLQLLFYSVGIGQISSEVPQNLSASRPQDRQFILSSKKLLLSDSGFYLCAWNGPTVNTEAFFGQGTRLTVV.

The sample holds a few counts of this clone. The chain links TRBV5-6 to TRBJ2-5, with a tentative D call TRBD1 (6 bases). The germline V and J ends were trimmed by 4 bases and 2 bases, with 9 bases remaining between them. The CDR3 length is 13 residues. Germline V gene lookup returns CDR1 SGHDT and CDR2 YYEEEE. The CDR3 spells CASSLGTQETQYF. DNA of the CDR3: TGTGCCAGCAGCCTGGGGACACAAGAGACCCAGTACTTC.

The gene calls are TRBV28 and TRBJ2-7; 11 bases map to TRBD1. The V gene end was trimmed by 4 bases and the J gene end by 6 bases; junction bases not matched to a gene: 2. Germline loops: CDR1 MDHEN, CDR2 SYDVKM. The CDR3 runs 13 residues. CDR3 amino acids: CASSSGTGGEQYF. DNA for the CDR3: TGTGCCAGCAGTTCCGGGACAGGGGGCGAGCAGTACTTC.

The CDR3 here is CASSQVTSGVGDTQYF. The CDR3, as DNA: TGCGCCAGCAGCCAAGTTACTAGCGGGGTCGGGGATACGCAGTATTTT. This chain uses TRBV4-3 with TRBJ2-3; 10 bases fit TRBD2. Trimming took 1 base from V and 6 from J; bases not matched to a gene: 7. In germline, CDR1 is LGHNA, CDR2 YSLEER. The CDR3 covers 16 residues.

The chain employs TRBV6-1 and TRBJ1-2, with D perhaps TRBD1 (6 bases). V lost 2 bases to trimming and J lost 4 bases, with 17 bases between them. Germline assignment: CDR1 MNHNS and CDR2 SASEGT. CDR3 length equals 16 residues. The CDR3, as DNA: TGTGCCAGCAGTGAACAGGACGGGGGGGCCGGCTATGGCTACACCTTC. Translation gives CASSEQDGGAGYGYTF.

This rearrangement joins TRBV6-5 to TRBJ1-1; perhaps TRBD1 as D (6 bases). Germline CDR1 reads MNHEY; CDR2 reads SVGAGI. The CDR3 is made up of 16 amino acids. Trimming took 0 bases from V and 4 from J, leaving 15 bases between them. The CDR3 coding sequence is TGTGCCAGCAGTTACTCGGGGGGGCTAGGGGGCACTGAAGCTTTCTTT. It codes for CASSYSGGLGGTEAFF.

In this sample, this clone turned up once. The junction departs from the called germline gene at one end, perhaps through a read error. The rearrangement joins TRBV29-1 to TRBJ1-1; maybe TRBD1 (5 bases). The germline CDR1 and CDR2 sequences are SQVTM and ANQGSEA. The CDR3 consists of 11 residues. The CDR3 loop reads CSVDGQGEAFF. The CDR3 DNA reads TGCAGCGTTGATGGGCAAGGGGAAGCCTTCTTT.

The chain uses TRBV11-2 and TRBJ1-4; D possibly corresponds to TRBD1 (5 bases). Germline V gene data show CDR1 as SGHAT and CDR2 as FQNNGV. This CDR3 region has 15 residues. The V end was cut by 1 base, the J end by 1 base, with 7 bases between. The CDR3 loop is CASSLGQGTNEKLFF. In DNA form, the CDR3 reads TGTGCCAGCAGCTTAGGCCAGGGAACTAATGAAAAACTGTTTTTT.

The chain employs TRBV4-3 and TRBJ2-7; TRBD2 matches 7 bases. The V gene end was trimmed by 1 base and the J gene end by 2 bases; junction bases not matched to a gene: 2. Germline V lookup: CDR1 LGHNA, CDR2 YSLEER. The CDR3 totals 14 residues. CDR3 sequence: CASSQGAGAYEQYF. The DNA for the CDR3 is TGCGCCAGCAGCCAAGGGGCGGGGGCCTACGAGCAGTACTTC.

The chain combines TRBV11-3 with TRBJ2-5; 9 positions agree with TRBD1. Near its end, the DNA agrees better with TRBJ2-7, so the J call may be wrong. The CDR3 is 16 residues long. Germline loops: CDR1 SGHNT, CDR2 YENEEA. The CDR3 coding sequence is TGTGCCAGCAGCTTAGGAAGTGGGACAGGGTCAAACGAGCAGTACTTC. This codes for CASSLGSGTGSNEQYF.

V gene TRBV7-9 combines with J gene TRBJ1-2, with D maybe TRBD1 (6 bases). Germline V gene lookup returns CDR1 SEHNR and CDR2 FQNEAQ (reference sequence). V dropped 5 bases and J dropped 7 bases, with 17 bases sitting between them. The length of the CDR3 is 14 residues. CDR3 region: CASSTRDNGIGYTF. CDR3 DNA: TGTGCCAGCAGCACCCGGGACAATGGAATTGGCTACACCTTC.

The V gene is TRBV4-1, the J gene TRBJ1-3; 10 bases map to TRBD1. The V segment lost 4 bases and the J segment 0 bases; nucleotides outside the gene matches: 9. The length of the CDR3 is 18 residues. From germline, CDR1 is MGHRA and CDR2 YSYEKL. This CDR3 is CASSRGQGVSTSGNTIYF. CDR3 coding DNA: TGCGCCAGCAGCCGAGGACAGGGGGTGTCTACCTCTGGAAACACCATATATTTT.

This chain's CDR3 is CASSFSTWGGFYGYTF. In DNA, the CDR3 is TGTGCCAGCAGTTTCAGCACGTGGGGGGGCTTCTATGGCTACACCTTC. This rearrangement joins TRBV28 to TRBJ1-2; tentative D call: TRBD1 (6 bases). The germline V gene has CDR1 MDHEN and CDR2 SYDVKM. With 3 bases removed from V and 4 bases from J, the gap between germline ends came to 18 bases. CDR3 size: 16 residues.